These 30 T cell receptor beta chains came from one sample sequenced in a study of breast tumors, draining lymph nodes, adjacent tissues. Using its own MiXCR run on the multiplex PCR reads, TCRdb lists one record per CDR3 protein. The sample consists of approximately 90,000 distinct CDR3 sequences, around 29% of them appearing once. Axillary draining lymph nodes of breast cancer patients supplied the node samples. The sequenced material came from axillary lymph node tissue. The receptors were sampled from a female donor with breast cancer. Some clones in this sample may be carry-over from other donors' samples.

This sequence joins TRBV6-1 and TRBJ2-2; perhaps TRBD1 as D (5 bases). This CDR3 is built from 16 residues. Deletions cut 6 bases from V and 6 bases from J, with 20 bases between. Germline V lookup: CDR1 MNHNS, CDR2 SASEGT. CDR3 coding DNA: TGTGCCAGCAGCCCCCGGACCTCAGGGTGGGCCGGGGAGCTGTTTTTT. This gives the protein CASSPRTSGWAGELFF.

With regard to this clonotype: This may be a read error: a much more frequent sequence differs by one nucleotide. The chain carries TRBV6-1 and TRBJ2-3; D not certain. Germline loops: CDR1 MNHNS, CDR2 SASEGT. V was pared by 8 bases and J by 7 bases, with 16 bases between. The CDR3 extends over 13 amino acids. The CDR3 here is CASLRAGGHTQYF. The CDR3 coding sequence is TGTGCCAGCCTACGGGCCGGCGGTCATACGCAGTATTTT.

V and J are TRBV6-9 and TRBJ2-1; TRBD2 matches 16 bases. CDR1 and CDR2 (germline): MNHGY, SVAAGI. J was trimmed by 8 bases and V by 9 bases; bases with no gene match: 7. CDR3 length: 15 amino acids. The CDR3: CARGLAGGYYDEQFF. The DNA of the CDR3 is TGTGCCAGGGGACTAGCGGGAGGGTATTATGATGAGCAGTTCTTC.

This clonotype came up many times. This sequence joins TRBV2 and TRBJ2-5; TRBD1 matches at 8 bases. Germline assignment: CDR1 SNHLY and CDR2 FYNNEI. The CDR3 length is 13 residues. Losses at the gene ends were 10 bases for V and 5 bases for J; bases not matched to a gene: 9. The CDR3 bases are TGTGCCAAGGGGACAGGAACGGTGGAGACCCAGTACTTC. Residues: CAKGTGTVETQYF.

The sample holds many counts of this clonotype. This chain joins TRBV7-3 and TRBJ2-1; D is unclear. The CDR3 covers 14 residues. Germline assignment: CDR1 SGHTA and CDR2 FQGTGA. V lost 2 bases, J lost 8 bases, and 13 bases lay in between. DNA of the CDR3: TGTGCCAGCAGCTTACGGCCTAGTTCCGATGAGCAGTTCTTC. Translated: CASSLRPSSDEQFF.

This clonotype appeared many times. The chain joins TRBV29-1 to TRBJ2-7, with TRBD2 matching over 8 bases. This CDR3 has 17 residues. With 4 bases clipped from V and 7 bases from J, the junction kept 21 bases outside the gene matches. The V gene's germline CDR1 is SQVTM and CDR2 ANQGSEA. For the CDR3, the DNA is TGCAGCGTTGCCACCCGGCCGAGTAGCGGGAATCGTGGGGAGCAGTACTTC. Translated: CSVATRPSSGNRGEQYF.

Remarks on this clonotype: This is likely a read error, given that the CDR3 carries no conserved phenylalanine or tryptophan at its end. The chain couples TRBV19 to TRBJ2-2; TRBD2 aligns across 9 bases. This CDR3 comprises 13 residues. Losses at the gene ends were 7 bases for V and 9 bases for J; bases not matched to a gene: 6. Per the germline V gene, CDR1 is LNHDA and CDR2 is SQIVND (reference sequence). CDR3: CASKLAGIRELFL. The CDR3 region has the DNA TGTGCCAGTAAACTAGCGGGTATCAGGGAGCTGTTTCTT.

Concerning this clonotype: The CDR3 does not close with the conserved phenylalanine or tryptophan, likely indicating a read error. CDR3 bases: TGTGCCAGCAGCTTTTTTGGATTGGGCACTGAAGCTTTCTGT. As protein: CASSFFGLGTEAFC. The chain couples TRBV5-5 to TRBJ1-1; D not certain. The V and J ends lost 2 bases and 4 bases respectively, with 12 bases between them. This CDR3 spans 14 amino acids. The germline gives CDR1 SGHKS, CDR2 YYEKEE (reference sequence).

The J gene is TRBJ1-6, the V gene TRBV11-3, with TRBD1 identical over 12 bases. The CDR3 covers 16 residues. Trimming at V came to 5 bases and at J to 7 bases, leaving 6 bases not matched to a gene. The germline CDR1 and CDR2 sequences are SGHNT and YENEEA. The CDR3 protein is CASSREGQGANSPLHF. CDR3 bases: TGTGCCAGCAGCCGCGAGGGACAGGGGGCGAATTCACCCCTCCACTTT.

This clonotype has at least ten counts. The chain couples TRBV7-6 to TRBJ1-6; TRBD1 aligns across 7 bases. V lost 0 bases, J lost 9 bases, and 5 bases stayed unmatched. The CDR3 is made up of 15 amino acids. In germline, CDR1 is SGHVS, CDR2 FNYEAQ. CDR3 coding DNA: TGTGCCAGCAGCTTAGCGGCAGGGGGGAGTTCACCCCTCCACTTT. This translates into CASSLAAGGSSPLHF.

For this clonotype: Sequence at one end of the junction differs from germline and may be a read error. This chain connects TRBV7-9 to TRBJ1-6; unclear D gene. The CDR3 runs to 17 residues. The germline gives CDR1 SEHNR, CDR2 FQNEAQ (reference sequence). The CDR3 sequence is CASSQAVMSSYNPPLHF. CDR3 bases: TGTGCCAGCAGCCAGGCGGTAATGAGCTCCTATAATCCACCCCTCCACTTT.

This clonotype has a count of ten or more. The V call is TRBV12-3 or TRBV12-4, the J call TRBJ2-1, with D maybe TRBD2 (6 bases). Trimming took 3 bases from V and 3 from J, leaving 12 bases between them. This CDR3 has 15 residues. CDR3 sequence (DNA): TGTGCCAGCAGTTTTTCTAGCGACCACTACAATGAGCAGTTCTTC. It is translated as CASSFSSDHYNEQFF.

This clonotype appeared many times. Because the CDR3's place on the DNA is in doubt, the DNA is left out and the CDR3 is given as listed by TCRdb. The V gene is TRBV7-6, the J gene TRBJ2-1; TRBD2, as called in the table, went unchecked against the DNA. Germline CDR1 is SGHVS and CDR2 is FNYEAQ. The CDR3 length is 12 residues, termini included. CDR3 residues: CASSFGAGIWFF.

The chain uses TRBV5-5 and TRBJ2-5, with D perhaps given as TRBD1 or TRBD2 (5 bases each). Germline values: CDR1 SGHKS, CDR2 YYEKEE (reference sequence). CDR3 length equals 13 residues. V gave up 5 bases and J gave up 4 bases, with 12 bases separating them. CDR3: CASRKDGGETQYF. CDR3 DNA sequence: TGTGCCAGCAGAAAGGATGGGGGAGAGACCCAGTACTTC.

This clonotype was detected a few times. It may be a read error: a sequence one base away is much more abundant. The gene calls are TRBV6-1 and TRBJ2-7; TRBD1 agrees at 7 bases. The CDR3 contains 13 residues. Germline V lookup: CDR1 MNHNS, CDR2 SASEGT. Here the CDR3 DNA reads TGTGCCAGCAGTCAAGCGTGGGACAGCGAGCAGTACTTC. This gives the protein CASSQAWDSEQYF.

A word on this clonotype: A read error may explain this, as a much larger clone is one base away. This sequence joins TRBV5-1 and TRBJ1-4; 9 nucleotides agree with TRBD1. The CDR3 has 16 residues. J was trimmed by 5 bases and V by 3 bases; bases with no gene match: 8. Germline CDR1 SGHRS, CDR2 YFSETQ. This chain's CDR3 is CASSCSTGTGNEKLFF. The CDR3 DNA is TGCGCCAGCAGCTGCTCCACCGGGACAGGGAATGAAAAACTGTTTTTT.

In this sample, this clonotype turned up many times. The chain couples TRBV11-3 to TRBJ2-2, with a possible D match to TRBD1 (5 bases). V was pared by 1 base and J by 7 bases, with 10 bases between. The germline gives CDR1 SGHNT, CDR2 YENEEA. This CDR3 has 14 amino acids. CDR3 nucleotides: TGTGCCAGCAGCTTAGGGACATACTACGGGGAGCTGTTTTTT. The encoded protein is CASSLGTYYGELFF.

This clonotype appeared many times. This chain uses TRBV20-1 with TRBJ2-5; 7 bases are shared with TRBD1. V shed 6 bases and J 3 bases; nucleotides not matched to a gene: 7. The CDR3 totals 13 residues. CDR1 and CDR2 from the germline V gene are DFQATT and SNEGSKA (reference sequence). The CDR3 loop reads CSAVQTGKETQYF. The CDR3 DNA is TGCAGTGCAGTACAGACAGGGAAAGAGACCCAGTACTTC.

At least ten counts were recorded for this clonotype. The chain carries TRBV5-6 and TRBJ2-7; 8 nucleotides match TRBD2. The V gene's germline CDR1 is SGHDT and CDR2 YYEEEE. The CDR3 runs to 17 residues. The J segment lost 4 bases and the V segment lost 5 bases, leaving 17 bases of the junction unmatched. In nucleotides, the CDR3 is TGTGCCAGCAGTCGGGCGTGGAGGAGCGGGAGTGCTTACGAGCAGTACTTC. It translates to CASSRAWRSGSAYEQYF. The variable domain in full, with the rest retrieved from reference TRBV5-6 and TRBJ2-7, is DAGVTQSPTHLIKTRGQQVTLRCSPKSGHDTVSWYQQALGQGPQFIFQYYEEEERQRGNFPDRFSGHQFPNYSSELNVNALLLGDSALYLCASSRAWRSGSAYEQYFGPGTRLTVT.

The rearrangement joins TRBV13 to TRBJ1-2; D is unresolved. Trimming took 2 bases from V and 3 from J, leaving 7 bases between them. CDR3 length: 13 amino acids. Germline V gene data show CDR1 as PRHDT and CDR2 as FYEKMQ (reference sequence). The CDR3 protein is CASSLSSDYGYTF. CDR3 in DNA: TGTGCCAGCAGCTTATCTTCAGACTATGGCTACACCTTC. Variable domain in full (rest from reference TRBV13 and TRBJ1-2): AAGVIQSPRHLIKEKRETATLKCYPIPRHDTVYWYQQGPGQDPQFLISFYEKMQSDKGSIPDRFSAQQFSDYHSELNMSSLELGDSALYFCASSLSSDYGYTFGSGTRLTVV.

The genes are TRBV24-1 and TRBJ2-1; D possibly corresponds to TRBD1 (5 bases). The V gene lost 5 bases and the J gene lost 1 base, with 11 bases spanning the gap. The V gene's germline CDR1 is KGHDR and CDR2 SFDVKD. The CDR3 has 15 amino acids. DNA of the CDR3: TGTGCCACCAGTGTGGGGCTCCGATCCTACAATGAGCAGTTCTTC. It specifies CATSVGLRSYNEQFF.

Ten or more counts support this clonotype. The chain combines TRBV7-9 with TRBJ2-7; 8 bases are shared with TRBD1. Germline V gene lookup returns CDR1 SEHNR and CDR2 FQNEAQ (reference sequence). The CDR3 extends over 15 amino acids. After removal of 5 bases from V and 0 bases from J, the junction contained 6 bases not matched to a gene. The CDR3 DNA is TGTGCCAGCAGCAATATGGACAGGGCCTCCTACGAGCAGTACTTC. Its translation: CASSNMDRASYEQYF.

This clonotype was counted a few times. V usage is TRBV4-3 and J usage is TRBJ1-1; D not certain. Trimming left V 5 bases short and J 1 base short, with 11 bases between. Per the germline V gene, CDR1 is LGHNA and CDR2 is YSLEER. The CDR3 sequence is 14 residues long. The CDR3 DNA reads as TGCGCCAGCAGCAGCGGGATATCGAACACTGAAGCTTTCTTT. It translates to CASSSGISNTEAFF.

The CDR3: CASSSPGTPWVYTFLGGNTIYF. Written as DNA, the CDR3 is TGTGCCAGCAGCTCACCCGGGACCCCCTGGGTCTACACCTTCCTTGGGGGGAACACCATATATTTT. The V call is TRBV11-3, the J call TRBJ1-3, with a tentative D call TRBD1 (5 bases). The CDR3 is made up of 22 amino acids. Per the germline V gene, CDR1 is SGHNT and CDR2 is YENEEA. Trimming took off 4 bases at V and 7 bases at J, with 38 bases between the two ends.

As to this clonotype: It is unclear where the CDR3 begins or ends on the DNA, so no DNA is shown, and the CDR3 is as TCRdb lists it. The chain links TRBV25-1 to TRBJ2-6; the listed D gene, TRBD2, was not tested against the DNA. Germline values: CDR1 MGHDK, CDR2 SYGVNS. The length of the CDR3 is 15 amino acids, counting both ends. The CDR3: CASSIVPRWRLHLRF.

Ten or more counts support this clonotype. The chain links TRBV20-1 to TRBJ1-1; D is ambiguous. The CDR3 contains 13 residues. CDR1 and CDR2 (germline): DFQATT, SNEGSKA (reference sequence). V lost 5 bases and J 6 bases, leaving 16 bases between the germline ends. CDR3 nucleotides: TGCAGTGCTTGGGAGCTTCCGAAAGCTGAAGCTTTCTTT. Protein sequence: CSAWELPKAEAFF.

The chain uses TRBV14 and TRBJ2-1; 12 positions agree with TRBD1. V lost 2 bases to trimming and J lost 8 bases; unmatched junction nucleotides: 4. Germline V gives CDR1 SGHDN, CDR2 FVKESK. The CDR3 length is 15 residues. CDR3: CASSQLGQGADEQFF. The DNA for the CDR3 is TGTGCCAGCAGCCAATTGGGACAGGGGGCGGATGAGCAGTTCTTC.

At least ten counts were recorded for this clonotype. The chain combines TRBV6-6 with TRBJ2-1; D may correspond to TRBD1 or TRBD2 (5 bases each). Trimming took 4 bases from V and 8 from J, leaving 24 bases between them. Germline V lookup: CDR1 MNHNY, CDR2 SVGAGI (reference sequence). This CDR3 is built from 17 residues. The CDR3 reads CASSSNPRDQRLDEQFF. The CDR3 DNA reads TGTGCCAGCAGTTCGAATCCCCGGGACCAACGCCTTGATGAGCAGTTCTTC.

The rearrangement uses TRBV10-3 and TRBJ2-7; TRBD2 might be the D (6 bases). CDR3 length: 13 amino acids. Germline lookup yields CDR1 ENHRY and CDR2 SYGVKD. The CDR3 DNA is TGTGCTCTCGGACTAACGGGTGCCTACGAGCAGTACTTC. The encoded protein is CALGLTGAYEQYF.

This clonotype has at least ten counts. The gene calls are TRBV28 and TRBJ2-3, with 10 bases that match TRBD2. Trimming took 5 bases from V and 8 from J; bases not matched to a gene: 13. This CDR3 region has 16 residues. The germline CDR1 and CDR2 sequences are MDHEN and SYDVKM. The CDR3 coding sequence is TGTGCCAGCAGTCCTCGCCCTAGCGGGGGCATGGGTACGCAGTATTTT. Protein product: CASSPRPSGGMGTQYF.